The T cell receptor beta chain under discussion was sequenced for a study of shared clonotypes between healthy human individuals. Study observations and caveats: Across subsets, estimated richness was generally greater for naive than for memory populations.

About this clone itself: The antigen is undetermined. Relative to the germline gene, one junction end is altered; a read error may explain this.

In the CD4+ fraction, cells were divided into CD45RA+ naive and CD45RA-negative memory subsets. The material for each subset, its genomic DNA, was split evenly across several immunoSEQ plates. Produced via immunoSEQ multiplex PCR; TCRdb's table is partial and in-frame only. The data contain 640,000 or so clones, around 72% of them singletons. This CDR3 has 14 amino acids. Germline V lookup: CDR1 SGDLS, CDR2 YYNGEE. The specimen was memory CD4+ T cells sorted from blood. Subset in this sample: CD45RA-negative fraction. V gene TRBV9 combines with J gene TRBJ2-5, with D hard to call. The sequence came from a woman in her 30s in good health. Written as DNA, the CDR3 is TGTGCCAGCAGCACCCCCTCCCCTCAAGCGACCCAGTACTTC. Its translation is CASSTPSPQATQYF. The complete variable domain, with remaining parts taken from reference TRBV9 and TRBJ2-5, reads DSGVTQTPKHLITATGQRVTLRCSPRSGDLSVYWYQQSLDQGLQFLIQYYNGEERAKGNILERFSAQQFPDLHSELNLSSLELGDSALYFCASSTPSPQATQYFGPGTRLLVL.